These 2 T cell receptor beta chains share one sample of origin, sequenced in a study of T cells in Graves' hyperthyroidism and ophthalmopathy. RNA transcripts were the template for amplifying TCR beta CDR3 regions. A first-round RT-PCR of the TCR CDR3 used the HTBI primer set. A single record per CDR3 protein comes from TCRdb applying MiXCR to the multiplex PCR reads. The sample contains hundreds of thousands of distinct CDR3 sequences, 45% of which appear only once. The source material was peripheral blood or thyroid tissue (not recorded which). The receptors originated from an adult man with Graves' disease, either hyperthyroidism or ophthalmopathy (not recorded which).

The chain combines TRBV20-1 with TRBJ2-5, with D unresolved. CDR3 length: 12 residues. The V end lost 3 bases, the J end lost 9 bases, and 14 bases lay between the germline ends. The germline V gene has CDR1 DFQATT and CDR2 SNEGSKA (reference sequence). The CDR3 reads CSASSGDQPQYF. The CDR3 nucleotides are TGCAGTGCTAGTAGTGGGGATCAGCCCCAGTACTTC.

The rearrangement joins TRBV10-3 to TRBJ1-3; D is possibly TRBD1 (5 bases). This CDR3 has 17 residues. Germline values: CDR1 ENHRY, CDR2 SYGVKD. V was clipped by 0 bases and J by 0 bases, with 12 bases between them. This chain's CDR3 is CAISESRGRASGNTIYF. DNA of the CDR3: TGTGCCATCAGTGAGTCCCGGGGCCGTGCCTCTGGAAACACCATATATTTT.